The rows below give T cell receptor beta chains drawn from one sample of a study of blood T cell repertoires in COVID-19. Here immunoSEQ multiplex PCR was the method, and the copy in TCRdb shows in-frame clones only, minus some. This table has about 370,000 clones, approximately 87% appearing once. Specimen: peripheral blood. The receptors were sampled from a young woman with COVID-19, enrolled during active disease. The CDR3 runs from the conserved cysteine through the conserved F or W. D genes are given only for firm matches. Where a row states a size, it is once, few, many or the class of an expanded clone; other rows omit it.

D gene	V gene	J gene	clone size	CDR3 DNA	CDR3 protein
.	TRBV2	TRBJ1-5	.	TGTGCCAGCGGTTACAGGGAGAGTCAGCCCCAGCATTTT	CASGYRESQPQHF
.	TRBV11-2	TRBJ2-4	.	TGTGCCAGCAGCTTAGACTCAATGACAGGAAACAAAAACATTCAGTACTTC	CASSLDSMTGNKNIQYF
.	TRBV7-9	TRBJ2-7	once	TGTGCCAGCAGCTTGAGCGACGAGCAGTACTTC	CASSLSDEQYF
.	TRBV27	TRBJ2-1	.	TGTGCCAGCAGTTTCCGACTGGGTCCGCCCGGGACACCCAAGAATGAGCAGTTCTTC	CASSFRLGPPGTPKNEQFF
.	TRBV4-3	TRBJ2-3	.	TGCGCCAGCAGCCAAGGGGACAAGGGAACAGATACGCAGTATTTT	CASSQGDKGTDTQYF
.	TRBV5-6	TRBJ2-1	.	TGTGCCAGCAGCTTGCGGTCCTACAATGAGCAGTTCTTC	CASSLRSYNEQFF
.	TRBV12-3/TRBV12-4	TRBJ2-7	.	TGTGCCAGCAGTTTGGCAGACAGCAACGAGCAGTACTTC	CASSLADSNEQYF
.	TRBV30	TRBJ2-3	.	TGTGCCTGGGCGGGATCCACGGGAGCCAGATATACGCAGTATTTT	CAWAGSTGARYTQYF
.	TRBV6-5	TRBJ1-2	.	TGTGCCAGCAGTTACTCAAGGAGGGGATGGGGCTACACCTTC	CASSYSRRGWGYTF
.	TRBV5-5	TRBJ2-3	.	TGTGCCAGCAGCTTGGGTGGCAGGATCGATACGCAGTATTTT	CASSLGGRIDTQYF
TRBD2	TRBV4-3	TRBJ2-3	.	TGCGCCAGCAGCCAAGGGACTAGCGGGGGGCCCGATACGCAGTATTTT	CASSQGTSGGPDTQYF
.	TRBV21-1	TRBJ1-5	.	TGTGCCAGCAGCGACCGGGACAGGTATAGCAATCAGCCCCAGCATTTT	CASSDRDRYSNQPQHF
.	TRBV10-2	TRBJ1-5	.	TGCGCCAGCAGTGATGTGGGGGGGCCGAATCAGCCCCAGCATTTT	CASSDVGGPNQPQHF
.	TRBV4-1	TRBJ1-1	.	TGCGCCAGCAGCCTCATCAGGGGGAACACTGAAGCTTTCTTT	CASSLIRGNTEAFF
.	TRBV5-8	TRBJ2-3	.	TGTGCCAGCAGCGCAGGGACTTACACAGATACGCAGTATTTT	CASSAGTYTDTQYF
TRBD2	TRBV9	TRBJ2-2	.	TGTGCCAGCAGCGTAGGTCCGGGGGCGGGAGGGCACACCGGGGAGCTGTTTTTT	CASSVGPGAGGHTGELFF
.	TRBV30	TRBJ2-3	once	TGTGCCTGGGGACGGGGACTCCCTAGCACAGATACGCAGTATTTT	CAWGRGLPSTDTQYF
.	TRBV28	TRBJ1-1	.	TGTGCCAGCAGTTCGAGCGGACAGAGCCTGAACACTGAAGCTTTCTTT	CASSSSGQSLNTEAFF
TRBD2	TRBV6-2/TRBV6-3	TRBJ2-5	.	TGTGCCAGCAGTGTAGCGGGAGAGACCCAGTACTTC	CASSVAGETQYF
TRBD1	TRBV30	TRBJ2-4	.	TGTGCCTGGACAGGGGGCAGAAACATTCAGTACTTC	CAWTGGRNIQYF
TRBD2	TRBV5-6	TRBJ2-5	.	TGTGCCAGCAGCTTTGGGACTAGCGGGGGTTTCCGGACCCAGTACTTC	CASSFGTSGGFRTQYF
.	TRBV27	TRBJ2-1	.	TGTGCCAGCAGTTCACGCCGGGACACAAATGCTCATGAGCAGTTCTTC	CASSSRRDTNAHEQFF
.	TRBV29-1	TRBJ2-7	.	TGCAGCGTTGAATCCGGGTACGAGCAGTACTTC	CSVESGYEQYF
TRBD2	TRBV12-3/TRBV12-4	TRBJ2-1	.	TGTGCCAGCACCATAGCGGGAGCTGAGCAGTTCTTC	CASTIAGAEQFF
.	TRBV4-1	TRBJ2-7	.	TGCGCCAGCAGCCAGTGGACAAGCTACGAGCAGTACTTC	CASSQWTSYEQYF
TRBD1	TRBV7-3	TRBJ2-5	.	TGTGCCAGCAGCTCCCTAGGGGGCGAGACCCAGTACTTC	CASSSLGGETQYF
.	TRBV7-8	TRBJ2-7	.	TGTGCCAGCAGCTTAGAACTAGGGCCCTACGAGCAGTACTTC	CASSLELGPYEQYF
TRBD1	TRBV6-5	TRBJ2-7	.	TGTGCCAGCACCAGGGGGTACGAGCAGTACTTC	CASTRGYEQYF
.	TRBV5-1	TRBJ1-1	.	TGCGCCAGCAGCTTGGATGACGGGGGGAGAGCTTTCTTT	CASSLDDGGRAFF